Listed here are 5 T cell receptor beta chains from one sample, sequenced in a study of cytomegalovirus exposure and HLA in healthy donors. Vbeta (60) and Jbeta (13) primers were used in the PCR. Method: immunoSEQ multiplex PCR; TCRdb's copy keeps in-frame clones and lacks some. The table shows about 150,000 clones, with roughly 80% occurring only once. The sample consisted of PBMCs. The receptors originated from a male donor in good health and CMV-seronegative.

This chain uses TRBV29-1 with TRBJ2-7; 9 bases map to TRBD1. Per the germline V gene, CDR1 is SQVTM and CDR2 is ANQGSEA. The CDR3 is 15 residues long. The V segment lost 5 bases and the J segment 2 bases; nucleotides outside the gene matches: 10. CDR3 bases: TGCAGCGTTTACATAGGGACAGGGAAACCCTACGAGCAGTACTTC. It translates to CSVYIGTGKPYEQYF.

The rearrangement links TRBV9 to TRBJ2-5, with D uncertain. The V end lost 0 bases, the J end lost 3 bases, and 12 bases lay between the germline ends. Germline loops: CDR1 SGDLS, CDR2 YYNGEE. The CDR3 totals 15 residues. This CDR3 reads CASSVATVSEETQYF. In DNA form, the CDR3 reads TGTGCCAGCAGCGTAGCTACCGTGTCGGAAGAGACCCAGTACTTC.

The V gene is TRBV7-3, the J gene TRBJ2-2, with TRBD2 matching 10 bases. Per the germline V gene, CDR1 is SGHTA and CDR2 is FQGTGA. After removal of 5 bases from V and 7 bases from J, the junction contained 7 bases not matched to a gene. The CDR3 extends over 15 amino acids. CDR3 loop: CASSPGLADGGELFF. CDR3 coding DNA: TGTGCCAGCAGCCCCGGACTAGCGGATGGCGGGGAGCTGTTTTTT.

The CDR3 region is CASSQGRAVSYGYTF. CDR3 sequence (DNA): TGCGCCAGCAGCCAAGGGAGGGCAGTATCCTATGGCTACACCTTC. The chain joins TRBV4-3 to TRBJ1-2; D is unclear. This CDR3 has 15 amino acids. Per germline, CDR1 LGHNA and CDR2 YSLEER. The ends were cut back, 1 base at V and 4 bases at J, with 13 bases in the middle.

This clone was seen a handful of times. This chain joins TRBV6-5 and TRBJ2-7; 8 bases are a match to TRBD1. The germline V gene has CDR1 MNHEY and CDR2 SVGAGI. The trim removed 4 bases at V and 4 bases at J, leaving 6 bases unmatched. The CDR3 has 14 amino acids. In DNA, the CDR3 is TGTGCCAGCAGTTCGGACAGGGTACATTACGAGCAGTACTTC. Protein: CASSSDRVHYEQYF.